One T cell receptor (beta chain) is described in this entry. Its matching antigen is unknown. The germline V and J ends were trimmed by 5 bases and 13 bases, with 24 bases remaining between them. Germline CDR1 reads MNHEY; CDR2 reads SMNVEV (reference sequence). The CDR3 loop spans 15 amino acids. Together with a sample-barcoded 5' primer, a J-beta primer mix was included in a second PCR lasting about 6 to 11 cycles. TCRdb ran MiXCR on the 5' RACE reads and lists one entry per CDR3 protein. The sample shows roughly 680,000 distinct CDR3 sequences, under 65% of them seen only once. The data are from a study of blood T cells in healthy people across ages. Findings and caveats of the study: Aged donors had fewer naive CD4+ cells and lower diversity than long-lived donors.

The sequencing input was blood. The J gene is TRBJ2-1, the V gene TRBV27; perhaps TRBD2 as D (6 bases). The source is a woman over 75 in good health. CDR3 coding DNA: TGTGCCAGCAGTCACTCTCGCGGCGGGGAAGAGACCCAGTTCTTC. It specifies CASSHSRGGEETQFF.